What follows are 12 T cell receptor beta chains derived from one specimen sequenced in a study of T-cell reconstitution after alpha-beta-depleted transplantation in children. The library targeted TCRbeta and was prepared with unique molecular identifiers. TCRdb re-called the PCR reads with MiXCR, one entry per CDR3 protein. Among about a million distinct CDR3 sequences, about 29% were seen once, and the ten largest hold more than 25%. The sample here was PBMCs, mostly from graft donor cells, taken 360 days after TCRalphabeta/CD19-depleted stem cell transplant. Receptors originate from a boy younger than two who had a stem cell transplant for SCID, so the T cells may come from the graft donor.

The gene calls are TRBV5-1 and TRBJ2-6; D gene ambiguous. Deletions cut 2 bases from V and 0 bases from J, with 18 bases between. Per germline, CDR1 SGHRS and CDR2 YFSETQ. This CDR3 contains 19 residues. The CDR3 bases are TGCGCCAGCAGCTTTTGGCCCCGATACAGCCTCTCTGGGGCCAACGTCCTGACTTTC. This sequence encodes CASSFWPRYSLSGANVLTF.

This clonotype was seen more than once but under ten times. V gene TRBV12-3 or TRBV12-4 combines with J gene TRBJ2-5; D is uncertain. The CDR3 contains 12 residues. Trimming stripped 6 bases from V and 1 base from J, with 6 bases between. This CDR3 reads CASSYVQETQYF. The CDR3 region has the DNA TGTGCCAGCAGCTACGTCCAAGAGACCCAGTACTTC.

The chain combines TRBV20-1 with TRBJ2-1; the match to TRBD2 covers 14 bases. The CDR3 consists of 15 residues. Per germline, CDR1 DFQATT and CDR2 SNEGSKA (reference sequence). Losses at the gene ends were 2 bases for V and 9 bases for J; bases not matched to a gene: 6. The CDR3 DNA reads TGCAGTGCTAGACGACTAGCGGGGGGGCCCCGTGAGCAGTTCTTC. Translating it yields CSARRLAGGPREQFF.

The chain joins TRBV20-1 to TRBJ2-7; perhaps TRBD1 as D (6 bases). The V and J ends lost 1 base and 2 bases respectively, with 12 bases between them. CDR3 length: 14 amino acids. Per the germline V gene, CDR1 is DFQATT and CDR2 is SNEGSKA (reference sequence). In nucleotides, the CDR3 is TGCAGTGCTAGAGTCGACAGGTCGACCTACGAGCAGTACTTC. Amino acid sequence: CSARVDRSTYEQYF.

The chain has TRBV10-3 and TRBJ1-2; the D is unclear. Germline CDR1 ENHRY, CDR2 SYGVKD. The ends were cut back, 3 bases at V and 5 bases at J, with 7 bases in the middle. The CDR3 runs to 12 residues. The CDR3 nucleotides are TGTGCCATCAGTGAAGGAGGTTATGGCTACACCTTC. Protein product: CAISEGGYGYTF.

This clonotype was detected only a few times. V usage is TRBV7-2 and J usage is TRBJ2-7; D gene ambiguous. Deletions cut 5 bases from V and 2 bases from J, with 10 bases between. Germline-derived CDR1 and CDR2 are SGHTA and FQGNSA. This CDR3 comprises 13 residues. The CDR3 region has the DNA TGTGCCAGCAGCCCCCCCCTTACCTACGAGCAGTACTTC. Amino acids: CASSPPLTYEQYF.

This clonotype was counted only a few times. The chain has TRBV4-1 and TRBJ2-3; a weak D match, TRBD2 (5 bases). Trimming took 4 bases from V and 0 from J, leaving 17 bases between them. The CDR3 consists of 17 residues. Germline V lookup: CDR1 MGHRA, CDR2 YSYEKL. CDR3 loop: CASSRMLGGPSTDTQYF. In nucleotides, the CDR3 is TGCGCCAGCAGCCGCATGCTCGGAGGACCTAGCACAGATACGCAGTATTTT.

J is TRBJ2-3 and V is TRBV6-2 or TRBV6-3, with D maybe TRBD2 (6 bases). Germline V gene data show CDR1 as MNHEY and CDR2 as SVGEGT. The CDR3 extends over 15 amino acids. With 6 bases removed from V and 1 base from J, the gap between germline ends came to 14 bases. The CDR3 nucleotides are TGTGCCAGCAGGAGTGCCGGCGGGGGCACAGATACGCAGTATTTT. Translation: CASRSAGGGTDTQYF.

CDR3 loop: CASSGLRGGPGNTIYF. The CDR3 bases are TGTGCCAGCAGCGGCCTCAGAGGGGGACCTGGAAACACCATATATTTT. This chain connects TRBV7-9 to TRBJ1-3; weak D call: TRBD1 (6 bases). This CDR3 spans 16 amino acids. Germline CDR1 and CDR2: SEHNR and FQNEAQ (reference sequence). Trimming removed 5 bases from V and 2 bases from J, with 16 bases in between. The full variable domain, rest sourced from reference TRBV7-9 and TRBJ1-3, is DTGVSQNPRHKITKRGQNVTFRCDPISEHNRLYWYRQTLGQGPEFLTYFQNEAQLEKSRLLSDRFSAERPKGSFSTLEIQRTEQGDSAMYLCASSGLRGGPGNTIYFGEGSWLTVV.

The chain links TRBV4-3 to TRBJ2-7, with a tentative D call TRBD1 (6 bases). This CDR3 contains 14 residues. The V gene lost 5 bases and the J gene lost 2 bases, with 13 bases spanning the gap. Looked up from germline, CDR1 is LGHNA and CDR2 is YSLEER. The CDR3 spells CASSFRDTTYEQYF. Written as DNA, the CDR3 is TGCGCCAGCAGCTTCCGGGACACGACCTACGAGCAGTACTTC.

This clonotype was seen more than once but under ten times. Here the CDR3 DNA reads TGTGCCAGCCAAAGGGGGCTGTGGACAGATACGCAGTATTTT. Translating gives CASQRGLWTDTQYF. The genes are TRBV27 and TRBJ2-3, with TRBD1 identical over 7 bases. The trim removed 8 bases at V and 3 bases at J, leaving 8 bases unmatched. From germline, CDR1 is MNHEY and CDR2 SMNVEV (reference sequence). The CDR3 loop spans 14 amino acids.

V usage is TRBV7-3 and J usage is TRBJ2-1; 8 bases fit TRBD2. Germline lookup yields CDR1 SGHTA and CDR2 FQGTGA. The CDR3 has 15 residues. Losses at the gene ends were 4 bases for V and 8 bases for J; bases not matched to a gene: 10. CDR3: CASSSAGGGQDEQFF. The DNA of the CDR3 is TGTGCCAGCAGCTCCGCGGGCGGGGGGCAGGATGAGCAGTTCTTC.